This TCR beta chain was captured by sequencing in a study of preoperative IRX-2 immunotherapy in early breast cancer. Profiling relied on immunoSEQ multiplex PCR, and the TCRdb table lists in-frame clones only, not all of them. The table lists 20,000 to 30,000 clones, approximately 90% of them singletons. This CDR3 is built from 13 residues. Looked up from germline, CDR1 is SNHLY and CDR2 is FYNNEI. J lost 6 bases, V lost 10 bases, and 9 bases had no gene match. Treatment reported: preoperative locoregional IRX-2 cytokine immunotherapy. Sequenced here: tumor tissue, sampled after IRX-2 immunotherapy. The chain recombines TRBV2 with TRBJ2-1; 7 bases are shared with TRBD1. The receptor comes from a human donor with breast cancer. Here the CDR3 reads CATSRDSFNEQFF. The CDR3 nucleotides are TGTGCCACCAGCCGGGACAGCTTCAATGAGCAGTTCTTC.